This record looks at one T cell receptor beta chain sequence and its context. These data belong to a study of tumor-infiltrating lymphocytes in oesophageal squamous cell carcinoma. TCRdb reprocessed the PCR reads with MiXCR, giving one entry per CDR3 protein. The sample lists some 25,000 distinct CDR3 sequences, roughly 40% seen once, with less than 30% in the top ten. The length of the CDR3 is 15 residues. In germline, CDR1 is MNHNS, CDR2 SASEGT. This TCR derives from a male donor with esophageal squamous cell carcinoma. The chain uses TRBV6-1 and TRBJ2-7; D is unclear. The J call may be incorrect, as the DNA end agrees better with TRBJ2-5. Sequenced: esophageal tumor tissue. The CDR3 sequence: CASRFVYGLQETQYF. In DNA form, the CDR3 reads TGTGCCAGCAGATTCGTGTACGGGCTACAAGAGACCCAGTACTTC.